These 26 T cell receptor delta chains were all obtained from the same sample, sequenced in a study of DNA immune sequencing with unique molecular identifiers. All 8 TRDV and 4 TRDJ genes were targeted in 32-plex amplification of genomic DNA. In about 3 barcoding PCR cycles, molecules received a 12-nucleotide UMI, then adapter PCR followed. TCRdb re-called the multiplex PCR reads via CATT. The repertoire has under 3,000 delta-chain clones, 8.4% of them found once; the top ten carry 45% to 60%. Sequencing used gamma-delta T cells enriched from blood buffy coat, or unenriched PBMCs (not recorded which). These TCRs come from a human donor in good health.

This clone was seen only a few times. Since a far larger clone is one base different, this is likely a read error. At the DNA level, this CDR3 is encoded by other sequences in the same sample as well. The rearrangement links TRDV2 to TRDJ3; weak D call: TRDD3 (6 bases). Germline V CDR1 and CDR2: GEAIGNYY, EKD. The ends were cut back, 3 bases at V and 0 bases at J, with 26 bases in the middle. This CDR3 is 22 amino acids long. For the CDR3, the DNA is TGTGCCTGTGACCCAACCGGGGTTGGGGGGCCCGAGAGCTCCTGGGACACCCGACAGATGTTTTTC. It encodes CACDPTGVGGPESSWDTRQMFF.

A few counts support this clone. The junction departs from the called germline gene at one end, perhaps through a read error. J is TRDJ1 and V is TRDV2, with 10 nucleotides matching TRDD3. The germline V gene has CDR1 GEAIGNYY and CDR2 EKD. CDR3 size: 17 residues. The CDR3 region has the DNA TGTGCCTGTGACACCGAGTACTGGGGGATTTACACCTATAAACTCATCTTT. Translating gives CACDTEYWGIYTYKLIF.

To note about this clone: One base separates it from a far larger clone, so it is likely a read error. Other DNA variants within this sample encode the same CDR3. V and J are TRDV2 and TRDJ1; tentatively, D is TRDD3 (5 bases). The V gene's germline CDR1 is GEAIGNYY and CDR2 EKD. CDR3 length: 15 residues. CDR3 DNA sequence: TGTGCCTGTGACACCGTCGGGGGTCGCACCGATAAACTTATCTTT. It codes for CACDTVGGRTDKLIF.

Only a few counts were recorded for this clone. This likely traces to a read error, being one base from a far larger clone. The sample contains more than one DNA sequence encoding this CDR3. The gene calls are TRDV2 and TRDJ1; 8 bases are shared with TRDD3. From germline, CDR1 is GEAIGNYY and CDR2 EKD. The CDR3 runs to 14 residues. CDR3 protein: CACDGMGDRDKLIF. CDR3 DNA: TGTGCCTGTGACGGTATGGGGGATCGCGATAAACTCATTTTT.

As to this clone: The TCRdb protein comes from a much larger clone and disagrees with this DNA's translation at residue 3, likely due to a read error; the protein given here is derived from the DNA. The chain is built from TRDV2 and TRDJ3; no reliable D call. CDR1 GEAIGNYY and CDR2 EKD come from the germline V gene. This CDR3 spans 19 amino acids. The DNA of the CDR3 is TGTGCCTATGACCAAATCAAGGAGGAGCCCTCCTGGGACACCCGACAGATGTTTTTC. It codes for CAYDQIKEEPSWDTRQMFF.

The table lists this clone with a few counts. The chain couples TRDV2 to TRDJ1; 9 bases map to TRDD2. CDR3 length equals 18 residues. Losses at the gene ends were 3 bases for V and 3 bases for J; bases not matched to a gene: 16. Germline V lookup: CDR1 GEAIGNYY, CDR2 EKD. In DNA, the CDR3 is TGTGCCTGTGACCCCCTTCCTACGGGGAGGGATAATTCCGATAAACTCATCTTT. Encoded protein: CACDPLPTGRDNSDKLIF.

Sample share makes this clone medium-sized (0.01 to 0.1%). This sequence joins TRAV38-2/DV8 and TRDJ1; 12 nucleotides line up with TRDD3. The CDR3 has 19 residues. The V segment lost 9 bases and the J segment 1 base; nucleotides outside the gene matches: 19. Germline values: CDR1 TSESDYY, CDR2 QEAYKQQN. The CDR3 loop reads CASHMPSTGGYTSTDKLIF. CDR3 coding DNA: TGTGCTTCCCATATGCCTTCTACTGGGGGATACACCTCCACCGATAAACTCATCTTT.

By sample fraction, this clone is medium-sized. V usage is TRDV2 and J usage is TRDJ3; possible D gene TRDD3, 5 bases. The CDR3 runs 20 residues. From germline, CDR1 is GEAIGNYY and CDR2 EKD. V was cut by 3 bases and J by 3 bases, with 23 bases left in between. The CDR3 DNA reads as TGTGCCTGTGACTCCGCTGTTGGTGGGGCCACGGACTGGGACACCCGACAGATGTTTTTC. It yields the protein CACDSAVGGATDWDTRQMFF.

The table lists this clone with many counts. The same CDR3 also results from other DNA sequences found in this sample. J is TRDJ1 and V is TRAV29/DV5; TRDD3 aligns across 8 bases. Here the J gene came from matching the DNA to germline, since TCRdb omits it. The CDR3 has 22 amino acids. J was trimmed by 1 base and V by 0 bases; bases with no gene match: 26. Germline lookup yields CDR1 NSMFDY and CDR2 ISSIKDK. CDR3 residues: CAASDRLGPTKWDTLGTDKLIF. DNA of the CDR3: TGTGCAGCAAGCGACCGCCTAGGTCCTACCAAGTGGGATACGCTGGGCACCGATAAACTCATCTTT.

Turning to this clone: This likely reflects a read error, since a far larger clone is one base away. The chain employs TRDV2 and TRDJ1; 7 bases are shared with TRDD3. The CDR3 has 13 residues. Germline lookup yields CDR1 GEAIGNYY and CDR2 EKD. With 0 bases clipped from V and 6 bases from J, the junction kept 3 bases outside the gene matches. This CDR3 reads CACDTWGTNKLIF. CDR3 nucleotide sequence: TGTGCCTGTGACACCTGGGGGACCAATAAACTCATCTTT.

The rearrangement joins TRDV1 to TRDJ1, with a weak D call TRDD2 (8 bases). The J gene, left out of TCRdb, was set here by checking the DNA against germline. The CDR3 is made up of 25 amino acids. Germline V gene data show CDR1 as TSWWSYY and CDR2 as QGS. Trimming left V 2 bases short and J 0 bases short, with 40 bases between. This chain's CDR3 is CALGETTPASYSTGDDNLYTDKLIF. CDR3 nucleotide sequence: TGTGCTCTTGGGGAAACCACCCCCGCTTCCTACAGTACTGGGGACGATAACCTGTACACCGATAAACTCATCTTT.

This clone qualifies as medium-sized (0.01 to 0.1%). The gene calls are TRDV2 and TRDJ1; TRDD3 matches 13 bases. Germline V lookup: CDR1 GEAIGNYY, CDR2 EKD. The CDR3 spans 19 residues. After removal of 1 base from V and 7 bases from J, the junction contained 17 bases not matched to a gene. The CDR3 here is CACDTIRRTGGYELAKLIF. The CDR3 bases are TGTGCCTGTGACACGATCCGGCGTACTGGGGGATACGAACTGGCTAAACTCATCTTT.

This clone is classed as large. At the DNA level, this CDR3 is encoded by other sequences in the same sample as well. The chain is built from TRDV2 and TRDJ1; tentative D call: TRDD3 (6 bases). The ends were cut back, 3 bases at V and 2 bases at J, with 12 bases in the middle. The length of the CDR3 is 14 residues. The germline CDR1 and CDR2 sequences are GEAIGNYY and EKD. CDR3 DNA: TGTGCCTGTGACCCCCTCGGGGATACCGATAAACTCATCTTT. Translation: CACDPLGDTDKLIF.

This clone was seen only a few times. This likely stems from a read error, as it lies one base from a far larger clone. Other DNA variants within this sample encode the same CDR3. V and J are TRDV2 and TRDJ1, with 10 bases that match TRDD3. The germline V gene has CDR1 GEAIGNYY and CDR2 EKD. J lost 4 bases, V lost 0 bases, and 13 bases had no gene match. The CDR3 runs to 18 residues. This CDR3 reads CACDTVTTLGDNGDKLIF. CDR3 nucleotide sequence: TGTGCCTGTGACACCGTAACCACGCTGGGGGATAATGGCGATAAACTCATCTTT.

The sample holds a few counts of this clone. A far larger clone is only one base removed, so a read error is likely. The same CDR3 arises from other DNA sequences in this sample as well. The chain couples TRDV2 to TRDJ1, with 11 bases fitting TRDD3. This CDR3 has 17 amino acids. CDR1 and CDR2 from the germline V gene are GEAIGNYY and EKD. Written as DNA, the CDR3 is TGTGCCTGCGACACCGTTGGGGGATACGCTGGGACCGATAAACTCATCTTT. Encoded protein: CACDTVGGYAGTDKLIF.

This clone is medium-sized. The chain has TRDV2 and TRDJ1; TRDD3 aligns across 10 bases. The CDR3 covers 17 residues. Germline V lookup: CDR1 GEAIGNYY, CDR2 EKD. The junction had 11 bases not matched to a gene; V was cut back by 3 bases and J by 2 bases. The CDR3, as DNA: TGTGCCTGTGACCTACTGGGGGATCGGGCTTCGACCGATAAACTCATCTTT. Its translation: CACDLLGDRASTDKLIF.

About this clone: The translation of this DNA and the TCRdb protein of a much larger clone differ at residue 15, probably owing to a read error; the protein shown here is translated from the DNA. The chain is built from TRDV2 and TRDJ1; 9 nucleotides match TRDD3. Germline CDR1 reads GEAIGNYY; CDR2 reads EKD. This CDR3 is built from 17 residues. The CDR3 spells CACDTLGDGKYTDKHIF. The CDR3 DNA follows: TGTGCCTGTGACACTCTGGGGGATGGAAAGTACACCGATAAACACATCTTT.

This clone appeared many times. This chain links TRDV2 with TRDJ1; 8 positions agree with TRDD3. Germline CDR1 and CDR2: GEAIGNYY and EKD. Losses at the gene ends were 0 bases for V and 6 bases for J; bases not matched to a gene: 5. The CDR3 runs to 14 residues. The CDR3 is CACDTLGDANKLIF. The CDR3 coding sequence is TGTGCCTGTGACACCCTGGGGGACGCTAATAAACTCATCTTT.

On this clone itself: The translation of this DNA and the TCRdb protein of a much larger clone differ at residue 14, probably owing to a read error; the protein shown here is translated from the DNA. The chain has TRDV2 and TRDJ1; 8 bases map to TRDD3. Germline-derived CDR1 and CDR2 are GEAIGNYY and EKD. This CDR3 contains 17 residues. In DNA, the CDR3 is TGTGCCTGTGACACCTTAACTGGGGGGCATGACACCGATGAACTCATCTTT. Its translation: CACDTLTGGHDTDELIF.

For this clone: A far larger clone is one nucleotide away, so this likely arose from a read error. V and J are TRDV1 and TRDJ1; 10 nucleotides align to TRDD3. TCRdb leaves out the J gene; it was filled in here by matching the DNA to germline. This CDR3 contains 26 residues. CDR1 TSWWSYY and CDR2 QGS come from the germline V gene. The V and J ends lost 0 bases and 0 bases, in that order; junction bases with no gene match: 31. CDR3 sequence: CALGELGFLQSLTGGSSTLYTDKLIF. CDR3 DNA sequence: TGTGCTCTTGGGGAACTGGGGTTCCTACAGTCCTTAACTGGGGGATCTTCTACTTTGTACACCGATAAACTCATCTTT.

There are many counts of this clone. The chain is built from TRDV2 and TRDJ1; TRDD3 aligns across 13 bases. Germline trimming cut 2 bases from V and 5 bases from J; bases unmatched to any gene: 4. CDR3 size: 15 residues. The germline V gene encodes CDR1 GEAIGNYY and CDR2 EKD. The CDR3, as DNA: TGTGCCTGTGACATACTGGGGGATACGAGAGATAAACTCATCTTT. It codes for CACDILGDTRDKLIF.

In the case of this clone: TCRdb's listed protein matches a much larger clone and diverges from this DNA's translation at residue 3, likely through a read error; the protein shown comes from the DNA. The chain has TRDV2 and TRDJ2, with 12 bases identical to TRDD3. The J gene was not available in TCRdb and was assigned here by matching the DNA to germline segments. The CDR3 covers 18 residues. Germline V gene data show CDR1 as GEAIGNYY and CDR2 as EKD. The CDR3 DNA sequence: TGTGCCGGTGACACCCTACTGGGGGATACTTCTCTGACAGCACAACTCTTCTTT. It translates to CAGDTLLGDTSLTAQLFF.

The V gene is TRAV29/DV5, the J gene TRDJ1, with 7 bases matching TRDD3. In the absence of a J gene in TCRdb, the DNA was matched to germline to assign it here. Looked up from germline, CDR1 is NSMFDY and CDR2 is ISSIKDK. CDR3 length: 20 amino acids. Trimming removed 0 bases from V and 2 bases from J; junction bases left unmatched: 22. In DNA, the CDR3 is TGTGCAGCAAGCGCGAGAAGTTACTTCCCTGGGGGCACAGGGACCGATAAACTCATCTTT. Its translation: CAASARSYFPGGTGTDKLIF.

This clone came up many times. The chain carries TRDV2 and TRDJ1; TRDD3 aligns across 12 bases. Germline values: CDR1 GEAIGNYY, CDR2 EKD. With 0 bases clipped from V and 2 bases from J, the junction kept 15 bases outside the gene matches. The CDR3 covers 20 residues. The CDR3 region is CACDTILPGGYAVSTDKLIF. The CDR3 bases are TGTGCCTGTGACACCATACTCCCTGGGGGATACGCGGTTTCGACCGATAAACTCATCTTT.

This clone was detected many times. The V call is TRAV29/DV5, the J call TRDJ1; TRDD3 matches 12 bases. TCRdb carries no J gene annotation; the J gene was assigned here by matching the DNA with germline. The ends lost 0 bases at V and 5 bases at J; junction bases unmatched: 20. Germline V lookup: CDR1 NSMFDY, CDR2 ISSIKDK. The CDR3 is made up of 20 amino acids. CDR3 amino acids: CAASARPEYRYWGIQDKLIF. The CDR3 DNA is TGTGCAGCAAGCGCGCGTCCAGAATACCGATACTGGGGGATACAGGATAAACTCATCTTT. Full variable domain (missing parts from reference TRAV29/DV5 and TRDJ1): DQQVKQNSPSLSVQEGRISILNCDYTNSMFDYFLWYKKYPAEGPTFLISISSIKDKNEDGRFTVFLNKSAKHLSLHIVPSQPGDSAVYFCAASARPEYRYWGIQDKLIFGKGTRVTVEP.

With regard to this clone: The amino acid sequence in TCRdb belongs to a much larger clone and departs from this DNA's translation at residue 9, likely a sequencing read error; the sequence shown is translated from the DNA. This chain uses TRDV2 with TRDJ1; D is possibly TRDD3 (5 bases). Trimming removed 0 bases at V and 0 bases at J, with 10 bases between. Germline CDR1 GEAIGNYY, CDR2 EKD. The CDR3 extends over 15 amino acids. CDR3 bases: TGTGCCTGTGACACCGTCGGGGGTCACACCGATAAACTCATCTTT. This sequence encodes CACDTVGGHTDKLIF.